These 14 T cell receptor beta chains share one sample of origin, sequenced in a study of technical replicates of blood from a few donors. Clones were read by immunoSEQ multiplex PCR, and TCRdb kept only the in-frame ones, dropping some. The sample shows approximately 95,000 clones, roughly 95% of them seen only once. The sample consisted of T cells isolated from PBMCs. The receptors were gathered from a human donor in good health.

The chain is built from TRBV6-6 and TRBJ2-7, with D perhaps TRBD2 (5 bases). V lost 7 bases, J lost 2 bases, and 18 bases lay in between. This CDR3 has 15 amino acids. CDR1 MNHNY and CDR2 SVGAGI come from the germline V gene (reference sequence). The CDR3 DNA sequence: TGTGCCAGCATAATCGGACTTGGCCTCCCCTACGAGCAGTACTTC. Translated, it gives CASIIGLGLPYEQYF.

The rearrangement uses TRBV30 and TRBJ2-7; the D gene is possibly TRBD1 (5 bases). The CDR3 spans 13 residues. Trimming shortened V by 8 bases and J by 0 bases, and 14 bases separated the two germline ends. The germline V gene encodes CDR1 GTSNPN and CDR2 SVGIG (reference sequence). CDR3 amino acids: CASRATSSYEQYF. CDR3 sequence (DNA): TGTGCCAGCAGGGCAACCAGCTCCTACGAGCAGTACTTC.

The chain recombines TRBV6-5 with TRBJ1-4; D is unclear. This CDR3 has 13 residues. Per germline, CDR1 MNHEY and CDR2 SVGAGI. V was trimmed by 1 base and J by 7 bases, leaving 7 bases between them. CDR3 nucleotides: TGTGCCAGCAGTTACTTCACGGGTGAAAAACTGTTTTTT. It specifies CASSYFTGEKLFF.

The CDR3 is CASSLLPDTEAFF. The CDR3 DNA follows: TGTGCCAGCAGTCTTCTACCTGACACTGAAGCTTTCTTT. V and J are TRBV7-9 and TRBJ1-1, with D hard to call. The V end was cut by 6 bases, the J end by 3 bases, with 11 bases between. The V gene's germline CDR1 is SEHNR and CDR2 FQNEAQ (reference sequence). The CDR3 has 13 amino acids.

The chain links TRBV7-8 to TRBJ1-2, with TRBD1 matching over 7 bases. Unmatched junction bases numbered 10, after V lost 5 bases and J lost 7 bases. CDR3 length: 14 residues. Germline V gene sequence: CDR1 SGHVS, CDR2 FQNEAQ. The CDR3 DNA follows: TGTGCCAGCAGCGCTAGGGGGCGGGTAGCTGGCTACACCTTC. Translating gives CASSARGRVAGYTF. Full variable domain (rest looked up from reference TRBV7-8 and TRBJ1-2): GAGVSQSPRYKVAKRGQDVALRCDPISGHVSLFWYQQALGQGPEFLTYFQNEAQLDKSGLPSDRFFAERPEGSVSTLKIQRTQQEDSAVYLCASSARGRVAGYTFGSGTRLTVV.

The DNA of the CDR3 is TGTGCCATCCAGGCGGGGGACACTGAAGCTTTCTTT. Its protein product is CAIQAGDTEAFF. The chain links TRBV10-3 to TRBJ1-1; the D gene is possibly TRBD1 (5 bases). Trimming pared 8 bases from V and 3 bases from J, leaving 10 bases between. The germline V gene encodes CDR1 ENHRY and CDR2 SYGVKD. The CDR3 runs to 12 residues.

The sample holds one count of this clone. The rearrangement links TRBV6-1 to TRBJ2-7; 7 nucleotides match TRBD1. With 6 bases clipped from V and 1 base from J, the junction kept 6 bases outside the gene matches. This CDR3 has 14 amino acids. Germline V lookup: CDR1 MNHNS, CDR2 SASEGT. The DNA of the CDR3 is TGTGCCAGCAGCGTAGACAGGGCTTCCTACGAGCAGTACTTC. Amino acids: CASSVDRASYEQYF.

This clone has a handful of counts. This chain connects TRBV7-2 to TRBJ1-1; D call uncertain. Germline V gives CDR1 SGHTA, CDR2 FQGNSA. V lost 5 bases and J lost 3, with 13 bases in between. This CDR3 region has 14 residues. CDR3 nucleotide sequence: TGTGCCAGCAGCCCATTCGCTCGGGACACTGAAGCTTTCTTT. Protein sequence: CASSPFARDTEAFF.

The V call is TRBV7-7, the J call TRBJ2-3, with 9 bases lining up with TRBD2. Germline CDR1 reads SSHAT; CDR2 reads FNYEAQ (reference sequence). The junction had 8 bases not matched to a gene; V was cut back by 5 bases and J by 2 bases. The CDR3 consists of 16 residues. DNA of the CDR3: TGTGCCAGCAGCATGGGACTAGCCCCCCCCACAGATACGCAGTATTTT. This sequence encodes CASSMGLAPPTDTQYF.

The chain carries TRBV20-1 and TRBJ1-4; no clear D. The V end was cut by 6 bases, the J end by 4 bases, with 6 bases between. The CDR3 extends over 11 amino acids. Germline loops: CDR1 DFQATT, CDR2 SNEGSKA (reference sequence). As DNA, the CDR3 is TGCAGTGCGTACGGTAATGAAAAACTGTTTTTT. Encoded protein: CSAYGNEKLFF.

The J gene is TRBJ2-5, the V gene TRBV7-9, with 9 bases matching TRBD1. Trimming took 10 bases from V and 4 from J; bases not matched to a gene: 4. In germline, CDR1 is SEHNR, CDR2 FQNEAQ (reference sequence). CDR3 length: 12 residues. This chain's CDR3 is CAIRQGGETQYF. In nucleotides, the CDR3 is TGTGCCATCCGACAGGGGGGAGAGACCCAGTACTTC.

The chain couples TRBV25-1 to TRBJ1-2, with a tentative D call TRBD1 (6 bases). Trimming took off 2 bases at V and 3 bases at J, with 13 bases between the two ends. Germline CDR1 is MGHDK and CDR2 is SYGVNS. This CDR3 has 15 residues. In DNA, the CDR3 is TGTGCCAGCAGTGAAACCCAACAGGGTCACTATGGCTACACCTTC. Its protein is CASSETQQGHYGYTF.

CDR3 residues: CASSYYRDTGELFF. The CDR3 nucleotides are TGTGCCAGCAGCTATTACAGGGACACCGGGGAGCTGTTTTTT. V gene TRBV6-5 combines with J gene TRBJ2-2, with D tentatively TRBD1 (6 bases). Germline CDR1 MNHEY, CDR2 SVGAGI. The CDR3 has 14 amino acids. Between the trimmed V and J ends, which lost 6 bases and 3 bases, there was a span of 11 bases.

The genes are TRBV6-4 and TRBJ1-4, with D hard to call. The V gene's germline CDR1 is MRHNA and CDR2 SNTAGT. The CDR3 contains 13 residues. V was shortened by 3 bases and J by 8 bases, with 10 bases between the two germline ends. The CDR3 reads CASSEGLPEKLFF. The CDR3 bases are TGTGCCAGCAGTGAGGGCCTCCCCGAAAAACTGTTTTTT.